What follows describes a single TCR beta chain. Its antigen specificity is not known. No quality values exist for individual bases; no much larger clone is one base distant. The source of the sample is a study of T cells in lung cancer brain metastases (dated by TCRdb to about 2018). With respect to the entire study: Of the 20 patients, fewer than 18 had a history of tobacco use, with a median of 40 pack-years. Nine tenths of the roughly 20 patients received no interval therapy between primary and metastasis resection. The primary and brain metastasis specimens were acquired a median of around 300 days apart. The study compared TCR beta CDR3 repertoires between fully resected primary non-small cell lung cancers and paired brain metastases. A cohort of around 20 patients was included, from whom 40 specimens were contributed, with one primary lung lesion and one brain metastasis obtained from each patient. Patients had a median age at first diagnosis of around 60 years, with about nine males and 11 females. An average DNA integrity number of approximately 3.7 was found in both primary and metastatic specimens, and no significant difference was detected between sites. Broad study findings and their caveats: Brain metastases had significantly fewer unique productive clones than paired primaries (median around 1,500 versus 5,000). The study could not control for the effects of preoperative corticosteroids on T cell infiltration in brain metastases. A significantly larger repertoire fraction was made up by the ten most abundant clones in brain metastases than in primaries, which was suggestive of clonal expansion. Most clones were specific to a single lesion, and paired lesions overlapped only to a limited degree (mean Morisita index around 0.2). DNA fragmentation in the FFPE samples may have kept the complete infiltrating T cell repertoire from being retrieved.

Patients had resection either for delayed recurrence of a solitary brain metastasis or for synchronous oligometastatic disease. To avoid including cancers other than NSCLC, any patient with a history of multiple malignancies was excluded. Tumor areas were macrodissected from 4 to 6 deparaffinized 10 um unstained sections guided by marked H&E slides. All specimens were fixed in formalin and embedded in paraffin (FFPE). The AllPrep DNA/RNA FFPE Kit was used for extraction of genomic DNA. V gives up 4 bases and J gives up 4 bases, and the segment between their germline ends measures 14 bases. Measured from the cysteine to the phenylalanine, the CDR3 is 15 residues long. The CDR3 DNA has 45 bases and is translated from base 1. In the germline V gene, CDR1 corresponds to SGHDT and CDR2 to YYEEEE. Between roughly 2 and 5 ug genomic DNA was input per sample, and equal DNA input was given to paired samples. TCR beta libraries were constructed with the immunoSEQ hsTCRbeta Kit, with multiplexed V and J gene primers used across two PCR steps. The pooled libraries, together with positive and negative controls, were sequenced on an Illumina MiSeq running a 100-cycle paired-end protocol. The paper's data handling went like this. The immunoSEQ vendor processed the raw data into normalized, annotated TCR beta repertoire reports. Richness was defined as the number of unique clones by nucleotide sequence, and the iChao1 and Efron-Thisted estimators were used to extrapolate total richness. To characterize and compare the paired lesions, the analysis used Pielou's evenness, Simpson's index, the proportional abundance of the top-ten clones, and the Morisita overlap index. TCRdb holds this immuneACCESS table with in-frame rearrangements only. Some clones are missing; in checked studies, unresolved V genes explain under half, and the rest has no known cause. V, J and clone size are taken as reported in that table, and D and trimming were inferred from the DNA itself. The sample data list roughly 690 clones, and approximately 90% of these were observed just once. Jointly, the top ten make up 3% to 3.5% of the sample.

The specimen was tumor tissue from the primary lung tumor. Reading the label with the study, this specimen's cell subset or site is: primary lung cancer lesion. The sequence was obtained from a woman between 65 and 79 years old with non-small cell lung cancer. The sequence is built from TRBV5-6 and TRBJ1-4; a weak D assignment points to TRBD1 (5 bases agree). The CDR3 protein sequence reads: CASSPPGAGNEKLFF. The sequence in DNA is TGTGCCAGCAGCCCTCCCGGGGCGGGTAATGAAAAACTGTTTTTT.